The next 18 T cell receptor beta chains were all read from a single sample in a study of blood T cells in healthy people across ages. Primed by a sample-barcoded 5' primer and a J-beta primer mix, a second PCR proceeded for roughly 6 to 12 cycles. Each CDR3 protein is one row after TCRdb ran MiXCR on the 5' RACE reads. Among about 1.5 million distinct CDR3 sequences, 35% to 45% were seen once, and the ten largest hold 7% to 9%. The sequenced material came from blood. These TCRs come from a woman aged 18-29 years in good health.

This clonotype was counted a few times. The rearrangement links TRBV6-2 or TRBV6-3 to TRBJ2-3; 11 positions match TRBD2. The V and J ends lost 3 bases and 3 bases, in that order; junction bases with no gene match: 5. CDR1 MNHEY and CDR2 SVGEGT come from the germline V gene. This CDR3 has 16 amino acids. The CDR3 is CASSYLLAGVTDTQYF. The CDR3 region has the DNA TGTGCCAGCAGTTATCTACTAGCGGGAGTTACAGATACGCAGTATTTT.

The chain is built from TRBV27 and TRBJ1-4; D is unresolved. This CDR3 comprises 15 residues. From germline, CDR1 is MNHEY and CDR2 SMNVEV (reference sequence). V shed 6 bases and J shed 10 bases, with 21 bases lying between them. The CDR3 sequence is CASRGGLGPMGKLFF. The CDR3 DNA is TGTGCCAGCAGGGGCGGCCTCGGCCCAATGGGAAAACTGTTTTTT.

The J gene is TRBJ2-5, the V gene TRBV7-2; a weak D match, TRBD1 (5 bases). The germline gives CDR1 SGHTA, CDR2 FQGNSA. The CDR3 sequence is 14 residues long. Trimming shortened V by 4 bases and J by 3 bases, and 12 bases separated the two germline ends. The chain's CDR3 is CASSSGAGKETQYF. Written as DNA, the CDR3 is TGTGCCAGCAGCTCTGGGGCTGGTAAAGAGACCCAGTACTTC.

The chain is built from TRBV15 and TRBJ2-2; no firm D call. Per the germline V gene, CDR1 is LNHNV and CDR2 is YYDKDF (reference sequence). The CDR3 runs 15 residues. V shed 0 bases and J shed 1 base, with 6 bases lying between them. CDR3 protein: CATSRDSENTGELFF. The DNA of the CDR3 is TGTGCCACCAGCAGAGATTCGGAGAACACCGGGGAGCTGTTTTTT.

The V gene is TRBV5-6, the J gene TRBJ2-5; a weak D match, TRBD2 (5 bases). This CDR3 comprises 17 residues. CDR1 is SGHDT, CDR2 YYEEEE, per germline. Trimming pared 4 bases from V and 1 base from J, leaving 20 bases between. The CDR3 region is CASSLAGRFGGQETQYF. The CDR3 DNA is TGTGCCAGCAGCCTAGCCGGACGGTTTGGTGGCCAAGAGACCCAGTACTTC.

A note on this clonotype: Since a much larger clone is just one base distant, this may be a read error. The chain combines TRBV20-1 with TRBJ2-7, with 7 bases matching TRBD1. The CDR3 length is 15 residues. With 3 bases clipped from V and 2 bases from J, the junction kept 10 bases outside the gene matches. The germline CDR1 and CDR2 sequences are DFQATT and SNEGSKA (reference sequence). The CDR3, as DNA: TGCAGTGCTAGCGGGACAGATGCTGGCGCCTACGAGCAGTACTTC. It specifies CSASGTDAGAYEQYF.

The chain carries TRBV12-3 or TRBV12-4 and TRBJ2-7, with D perhaps given as TRBD1 or TRBD2 (5 bases each). CDR3 length: 16 amino acids. The ends were cut back, 7 bases at V and 7 bases at J, with 26 bases in the middle. The CDR3 nucleotides are TGTGCCAGCACCCCAGGGAGACAGAACCTCTACAATGAGCAGTACTTC. It codes for CASTPGRQNLYNEQYF.

This clonotype appeared a few times. V gene TRBV27 combines with J gene TRBJ2-3, with 8 bases that match TRBD2. CDR1 is MNHEY and CDR2 is SMNVEV in the germline V gene (reference sequence). With V trimmed by 5 bases and J by 0 bases, 7 bases remained unmatched. CDR3 length: 16 amino acids. The CDR3 loop is CASSPPPSGSTDTQYF. CDR3 nucleotides: TGTGCCAGCAGTCCCCCCCCTAGCGGGAGCACAGATACGCAGTATTTT.

This chain connects TRBV20-1 to TRBJ1-2; D gene ambiguous. CDR3 length: 14 amino acids. From germline, CDR1 is DFQATT and CDR2 SNEGSKA (reference sequence). Trimming removed 2 bases at V and 2 bases at J, with 12 bases between. This CDR3 reads CSARNGLGNYGYTF. The CDR3 DNA reads as TGCAGTGCTAGAAACGGTTTGGGGAACTATGGCTACACCTTC.

This clonotype was counted a few times. V gene TRBV20-1 combines with J gene TRBJ2-7, with D perhaps TRBD1 (5 bases). Germline V CDR1 and CDR2: DFQATT, SNEGSKA (reference sequence). The CDR3 is 12 amino acids. V was shortened by 5 bases and J by 6 bases, with 14 bases between the two germline ends. CDR3 residues: CSAQRQIPEQYF. The CDR3 DNA reads as TGCAGTGCTCAGCGACAGATCCCCGAGCAGTACTTC.

J is TRBJ2-1 and V is TRBV5-1; D not resolved. With the DNA end fitting TRBJ2-7 better, the J assignment may be wrong. Looked up from germline, CDR1 is SGHRS and CDR2 is YFSETQ. The CDR3 consists of 17 residues. The CDR3 spells CASSLIWGLSSYNEQYF. The CDR3 DNA reads TGCGCCAGCAGCTTGATCTGGGGTCTCAGCTCCTACAATGAGCAGTACTTC.

The chain combines TRBV20-1 with TRBJ2-3; perhaps TRBD1 as D (5 bases). This CDR3 is 13 amino acids long. Germline-derived CDR1 and CDR2 are DFQATT and SNEGSKA (reference sequence). The germline V and J ends were trimmed by 4 bases and 6 bases, with 14 bases remaining between them. CDR3 residues: CSAIPHGADTQYF. In DNA, the CDR3 is TGCAGTGCTATCCCCCATGGGGCGGATACGCAGTATTTT.

The chain is built from TRBV6-6 and TRBJ2-1, with 9 bases fitting TRBD1. Germline values: CDR1 MNHNY, CDR2 SVGAGI (reference sequence). There are 12 residues in the CDR3. Unmatched junction bases numbered 7, after V lost 4 bases and J lost 15 bases. CDR3 region: CASSFGKGQGFF. The CDR3 nucleotides read TGTGCCAGCAGTTTCGGGAAGGGACAGGGGTTCTTC.

J is TRBJ2-7 and V is TRBV2; no definite D call. The CDR3 has 13 amino acids. The germline gives CDR1 SNHLY, CDR2 FYNNEI. Trimming removed 2 bases at V and 4 bases at J, with 9 bases between. CDR3 in DNA: TGTGCCAGCAGTGAATTCGGAGTTTACGAGCAGTACTTC. Encoded protein: CASSEFGVYEQYF.

The V and J genes are TRBV2 and TRBJ1-5, with D unclear. This CDR3 has 13 residues. Trimming stripped 7 bases from V and 11 bases from J, with 18 bases between. Germline values: CDR1 SNHLY, CDR2 FYNNEI. The CDR3 coding sequence is TGTGCCAGCACCACGACCCCCACTTCGGCCCAGCATTTT. Its protein product is CASTTTPTSAQHF.

This clonotype has just a few counts. The J gene is TRBJ2-7, the V gene TRBV5-1; D is possibly TRBD2 (5 bases). V gave up 4 bases and J gave up 2 bases, with 10 bases separating them. This CDR3 has 13 amino acids. Germline V CDR1 and CDR2: SGHRS, YFSETQ. CDR3 residues: CASSADSAYEQYF. Written as DNA, the CDR3 is TGCGCCAGCAGCGCGGACTCCGCCTACGAGCAGTACTTC.

This clonotype has more than one count but fewer than ten. The rearrangement uses TRBV6-5 and TRBJ2-1, with a tentative D call TRBD2 (6 bases). Germline V gene data show CDR1 as MNHEY and CDR2 as SVGAGI. V was cut by 2 bases and J by 5 bases, with 10 bases left in between. The CDR3 runs to 14 residues. The CDR3, as DNA: TGTGCCAGCAGTTACGTCGGACTAAACAATGAGCAGTTCTTC. It codes for CASSYVGLNNEQFF.

This chain joins TRBV12-3 or TRBV12-4 and TRBJ2-2; 8 bases fit TRBD2. V lost 4 bases and J lost 5; bases outside the gene matches: 15. The CDR3 is 18 residues long. The CDR3 DNA reads as TGTGCCAGCAGTTCGACCTGGGCGGGAGGAAGGGAGACCGGGGAGCTGTTTTTT. The encoded protein is CASSSTWAGGRETGELFF.